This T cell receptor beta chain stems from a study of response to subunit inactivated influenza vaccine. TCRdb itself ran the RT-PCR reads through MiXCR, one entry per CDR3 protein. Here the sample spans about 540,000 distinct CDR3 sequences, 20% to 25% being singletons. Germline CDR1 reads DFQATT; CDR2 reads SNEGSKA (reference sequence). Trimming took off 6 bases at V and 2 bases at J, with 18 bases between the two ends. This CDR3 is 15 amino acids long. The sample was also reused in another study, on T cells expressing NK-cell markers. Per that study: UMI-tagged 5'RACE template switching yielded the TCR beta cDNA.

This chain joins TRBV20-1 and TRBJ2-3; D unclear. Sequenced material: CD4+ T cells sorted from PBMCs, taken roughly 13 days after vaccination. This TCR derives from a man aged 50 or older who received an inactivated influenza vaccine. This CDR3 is CSAGYKRGVTDTQYF. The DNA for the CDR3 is TGCAGTGCCGGATATAAGCGTGGAGTCACAGATACGCAGTATTTT.